This T cell receptor beta chain derives from a study of blood T cell repertoires in COVID-19. Allocation to cohorts depended on clinical history reported by the participants. In the original processing: Quantification of nucleated cells was approximated via reference gene primer amplification. The assay was immunoSEQ multiplex PCR, and TCRdb's table has in-frame clones only and misses some. V and J calls and clone size are given by that table; D and trimming were obtained from the DNA. The data show around 58,000 clones, 70% to 90% seen once. The CDR3 sequence is 19 residues long. V dropped 3 bases and J dropped 2 bases, with 26 bases sitting between them. The germline V gene has CDR1 SGDLS and CDR2 YYNGEE.

This chain joins TRBV9 and TRBJ1-1; D possibly corresponds to TRBD1 (5 bases). This TCR was recovered from a woman aged 40 to 50 with acute COVID-19. The sample consisted of PBMCs or T cells enriched from blood (not recorded which). The CDR3 loop is CASSAVGRQGTRFNTEAFF. In nucleotides, the CDR3 is TGTGCCAGCAGCGCTGTGGGTCGGCAGGGTACGCGGTTTAACACTGAAGCTTTCTTT.